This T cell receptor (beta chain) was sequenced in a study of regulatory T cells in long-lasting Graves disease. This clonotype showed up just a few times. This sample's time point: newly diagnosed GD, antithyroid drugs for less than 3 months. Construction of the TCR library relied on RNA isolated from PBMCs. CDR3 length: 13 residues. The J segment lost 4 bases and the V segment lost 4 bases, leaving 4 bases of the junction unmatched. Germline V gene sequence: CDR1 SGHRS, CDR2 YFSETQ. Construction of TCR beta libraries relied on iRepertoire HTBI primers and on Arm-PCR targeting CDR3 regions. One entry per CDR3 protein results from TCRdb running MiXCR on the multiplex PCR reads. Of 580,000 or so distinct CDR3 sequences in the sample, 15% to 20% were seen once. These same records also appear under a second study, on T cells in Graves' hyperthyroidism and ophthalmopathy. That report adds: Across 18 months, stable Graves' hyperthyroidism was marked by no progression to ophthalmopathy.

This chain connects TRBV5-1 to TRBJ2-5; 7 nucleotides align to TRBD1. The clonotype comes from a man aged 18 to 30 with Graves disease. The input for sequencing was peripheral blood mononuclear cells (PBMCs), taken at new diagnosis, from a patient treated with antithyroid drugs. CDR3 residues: CASSRDSGETQYF. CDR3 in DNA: TGCGCCAGCAGCCGGGACAGCGGAGAGACCCAGTACTTC.